The clone carrying this T cell receptor beta chain has a handful of counts. The J segment lost 6 bases and the V segment lost 7 bases, leaving 13 bases of the junction unmatched. Germline-derived CDR1 and CDR2 are SNHLY and FYNNEI. This CDR3 has 16 residues. TCRdb analysed the RT-PCR reads with MiXCR anew, one entry per CDR3 protein. The sample includes 650,000 to 800,000 distinct CDR3 sequences, 12% to 15% seen only once; the top ten take 3.6%. Specimen: memory CD4+ T cells from blood. The rearrangement links TRBV2 to TRBJ2-1; 9 bases are a match to TRBD1. The clonotype comes from a female donor in good health, serving as a healthy control. DNA of the CDR3: TGTGCCAGCACCTCCGAGCCGGGACAGGGAGGCAATGAGCAGTTCTTC. Its translation is CASTSEPGQGGNEQFF. The entire variable domain, with the rest obtained from reference TRBV2 and TRBJ2-1, is as follows: EPEVTQTPSHQVTQMGQEVILRCVPISNHLYFYWYRQILGQKVEFLVSFYNNEISEKSEIFDDQFSVERPDGSNFTLKIRSTKLEDSAMYFCASTSEPGQGGNEQFFGPGTRLTVL.